Detailed here is one T cell receptor beta chain. The sample comes from a study of T cells expressing NK-cell markers. This CDR3 has 16 residues. Germline loops: CDR1 SGDLS, CDR2 YYNGEE. Each CDR3 protein gets one entry in TCRdb, which reprocessed the 5' RACE reads and gives no DNA. In all, the sample yields roughly 430,000 distinct CDR3 sequences. The source of this sequence is a woman between 18 and 69 years old in good health. This chain links TRBV9 with TRBJ2-5; TCRdb proposes TRBD1, but this gene call is untestable without DNA. Source material: blood T cells: a sorted CD56 or NKG2C T cell subset, CD4+ or CD8+ T cells, or bulk PBMC T cells (not recorded which). CDR3: CASSVEPGVLTETQYF.